Below, one T cell receptor (beta chain) is given with its context. Germline V gene lookup returns CDR1 SGHAT and CDR2 FQNNGV. The junction had 8 bases not matched to a gene; V was cut back by 5 bases and J by 4 bases. The CDR3 runs to 14 residues. The repertoire was sequenced with immunoSEQ multiplex PCR; TCRdb's copy has only in-frame clones and lacks some. The table includes tens of thousands of clones, roughly 88% detected once. The sample comes from a study of control samples from healthy donors and cancer patients. Sample: PBMCs. This clonotype was obtained from a middle-aged man with lung cancer. The chain is built from TRBV11-2 and TRBJ2-7, with TRBD1 identical over 7 bases. CDR3 coding DNA: TGTGCCAGCAGCCGGGGACAGAGTGGATACGAGCAGTACTTC. The encoded protein is CASSRGQSGYEQYF. The complete variable domain, with remaining parts taken from reference TRBV11-2 and TRBJ2-7, reads EAGVAQSPRYKIIEKRQSVAFWCNPISGHATLYWYQQILGQGPKLLIQFQNNGVVDDSQLPKDRFSAERLKGVDSTLKIQPAKLEDSAVYLCASSRGQSGYEQYFGPGTRLTVT.